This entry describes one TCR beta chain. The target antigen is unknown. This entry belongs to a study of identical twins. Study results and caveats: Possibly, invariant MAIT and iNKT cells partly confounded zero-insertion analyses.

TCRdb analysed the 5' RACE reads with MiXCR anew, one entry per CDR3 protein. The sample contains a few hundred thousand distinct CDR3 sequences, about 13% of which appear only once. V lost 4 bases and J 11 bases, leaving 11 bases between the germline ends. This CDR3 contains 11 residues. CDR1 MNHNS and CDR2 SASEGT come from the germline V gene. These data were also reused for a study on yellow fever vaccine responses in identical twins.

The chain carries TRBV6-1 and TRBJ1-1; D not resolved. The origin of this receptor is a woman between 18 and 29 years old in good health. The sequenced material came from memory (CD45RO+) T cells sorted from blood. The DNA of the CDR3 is TGTGCCAGCAGTGCCCGGGCGGCGGCTTTCTTT. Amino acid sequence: CASSARAAAFF.